The rows below give T cell receptor beta chains drawn from one sample of a study of shared clonotypes between healthy human individuals. TCRdb keeps only in-frame clones here, not all; method: immunoSEQ multiplex PCR. The sample consists of about 2.3 million clones, under 95% of them appearing once. What was sequenced was naive CD4+ T cells from PBMCs. These receptors were obtained from a man younger than 35 in good health. Some clones in this sample may be carry-over from other donors' samples. The CDR3 runs from the conserved cysteine through the conserved F or W. Each record gives: J gene, D gene, V gene, CDR3 protein. The D gene is left open where the match is weak.

>TRBJ1-1|TRBD1|TRBV12-5
CASGLGIGTGGTEAFF
>TRBJ2-2|TRBD2|TRBV10-3
CAIPGLAGGPSGELFF
>TRBJ2-6|.|TRBV4-1
CASSQGVASGANVLTF
>TRBJ2-7|.|TRBV7-2
CASSRTPRAHEQYF
>TRBJ2-7|.|TRBV28
CASSLGPYLREQYF
>TRBJ2-5|.|TRBV28
CASSLSARGTQYF
>TRBJ1-5|.|TRBV28
CASIGTRGKGNQPQHF
>TRBJ1-1|TRBD1|TRBV5-4
CASSLRTGANTEAFF
>TRBJ2-5|.|TRBV5-6
CASSPSWGTQYF
>TRBJ2-7|TRBD2|TRBV28
CASSGAGVPPYEQYF
>TRBJ1-1|.|TRBV30
CAWSWSPNTEAFF
>TRBJ2-5|.|TRBV4-1
CASSQEWGARETQYF
>TRBJ2-3|.|TRBV6-5
CASSQMGGTQYF
>TRBJ2-1|.|TRBV4-1
CASSPLGRGYNEQFF
>TRBJ2-7|.|TRBV20-1
CSASGPHEQYF
>TRBJ2-2|.|TRBV5-1
CASSEISSTGELFF
>TRBJ1-1|.|TRBV19
CASIRDAVFNTEAFF
>TRBJ2-2|TRBD1|TRBV5-1
CASSLGQAWNTGELFF
>TRBJ2-2|.|TRBV7-3
CASSLMGRGNTGELFF
>TRBJ2-2|.|TRBV28
CASSLLRGGGELFF
>TRBJ2-7|.|TRBV11-2
CASSLGWRTPSYEQYF
>TRBJ1-5|.|TRBV21-1
CAGGGQGWGNQPQHF
>TRBJ2-3|.|TRBV7-8
CASSLDRVARWTDTQYF
>TRBJ2-3|.|TRBV2
CASSEDFTDTQYF
>TRBJ1-3|.|TRBV6-5
CASSYSKGFSGNTIYF
>TRBJ1-1|TRBD1|TRBV28
CASSLGGTGNTEAFF
>TRBJ1-5|TRBD1|TRBV5-4
CASSPGTDNQPQHF
>TRBJ2-5|.|TRBV5-6
CASSPGPDQETQYF
>TRBJ1-1|TRBD1|TRBV7-9
CASSSYTGDTEAFF
>TRBJ1-1|.|TRBV10-2
CASSEGSGMNTEAFF
>TRBJ2-5|.|TRBV30
CAWTSGQWPQETQYF
>TRBJ2-7|.|TRBV7-2
CASSLRGGYYEQYF
>TRBJ2-1|.|TRBV5-1
CASSLVGDSSYNEQFF
>TRBJ1-1|.|TRBV30
CAWGLLLNTEAFF
>TRBJ2-1|TRBD2|TRBV27
CASSLGLASPNEQFF
>TRBJ2-3|.|TRBV12-5
CASGPVGTDTQYF
>TRBJ1-2|TRBD1|TRBV5-1
CATRTGENYGYTF
>TRBJ2-2|.|TRBV5-1
CASGRGNTGELFF
>TRBJ1-2|.|TRBV7-2
CASSLVGAPGSGYTF
>TRBJ1-2|TRBD1|TRBV27
CASSPGQVSYGYTF
>TRBJ1-2|.|TRBV7-9
CASSPQPGQTNTNYGYTF
>TRBJ2-7|.|TRBV5-1
CASSYGTQSSYEQYF
>TRBJ2-3|TRBD1|TRBV28
CASTSQVDRVF
>TRBJ1-4|TRBD1|TRBV7-2
CASSFPVGQGAEKLFF
>TRBJ2-2|TRBD1|TRBV6-1
CASSEVKGSGTANTGELFF
>TRBJ1-3|.|TRBV5-5
CASSLGPYYTPGNTIYF